The next 22 T cell receptor beta chains were all read from a single sample in a study of T cell repertoires in cytomegalovirus infection. Each CDR3 protein gets one entry after TCRdb re-called the reads with MiXCR. The table includes under 300,000 distinct CDR3 sequences, 22% detected once. These TCRs' antigens remain unknown. Sequences were derived from cultured PBMCs, sampled from culture after CMV antigen stimulation. The receptors were sampled from a human donor in good health (CMV status not recorded). Some clones in this sample may be carry-over from other donors' samples.

This clonotype occurred a few times. The J gene is TRBJ2-7, the V gene TRBV12-3 or TRBV12-4; D is ambiguous. The CDR3 length is 11 residues. V was shortened by 6 bases and J by 2 bases, with 5 bases between the two germline ends. The CDR3 sequence is CASRTAYEQYF. The CDR3 nucleotides are TGTGCCAGCAGGACGGCCTACGAGCAGTACTTC.

The V gene is TRBV7-2, the J gene TRBJ2-1; D not certain. Germline V gene data show CDR1 as SGHTA and CDR2 as FQGNSA. The ends were cut back, 7 bases at V and 2 bases at J, with 9 bases in the middle. CDR3 length equals 13 residues. In DNA, the CDR3 is TGTGCCAGCACCCAAAACCCCTACAATGAGCAGTTCTTC. Protein sequence: CASTQNPYNEQFF.

The rearrangement uses TRBV27 and TRBJ1-2; the D gene is possibly TRBD1 (6 bases). V was pared by 5 bases and J by 1 base, with 11 bases between. This CDR3 region has 14 residues. CDR1 MNHEY and CDR2 SMNVEV come from the germline V gene (reference sequence). CDR3 sequence reads: CASSIQGSNYGYTF. As DNA, the CDR3 is TGTGCCAGCAGTATCCAGGGGAGTAACTATGGCTACACCTTC.

The chain combines TRBV7-9 with TRBJ2-7; no clear D. CDR1 is SEHNR and CDR2 is FQNEAQ in the germline V gene (reference sequence). Trimming stripped 5 bases from V and 0 bases from J, with 14 bases between. The CDR3 spans 15 residues. DNA of the CDR3: TGTGCCAGCAGCAAGGTAGTAGGCCTCTCCTACGAGCAGTACTTC. Translation gives CASSKVVGLSYEQYF.

The V gene is TRBV7-8, the J gene TRBJ2-1, with TRBD1 as a possible D gene (6 bases). The CDR3 extends over 17 amino acids. The V gene's germline CDR1 is SGHVS and CDR2 FQNEAQ. The V end was cut by 1 base, the J end by 0 bases, with 13 bases between. CDR3: CASSLVPTGISYNEQFF. DNA for the CDR3: TGTGCCAGCAGCTTAGTGCCCACAGGGATCTCCTACAATGAGCAGTTCTTC. Using reference TRBV7-8 and TRBJ2-1 for the parts outside the CDR3, the full variable domain is GAGVSQSPRYKVAKRGQDVALRCDPISGHVSLFWYQQALGQGPEFLTYFQNEAQLDKSGLPSDRFFAERPEGSVSTLKIQRTQQEDSAVYLCASSLVPTGISYNEQFFGPGTRLTVL.

This clonotype showed up just a few times. The chain combines TRBV7-2 with TRBJ1-1; the D gene is possibly TRBD1 (5 bases). The CDR3 has 18 amino acids. The germline V and J ends were trimmed by 1 base and 3 bases, with 21 bases remaining between them. Per germline, CDR1 SGHTA and CDR2 FQGNSA. Here the CDR3 reads CASSLGPGLGHWDTEAFF. The CDR3 bases are TGTGCCAGCAGCTTAGGGCCGGGGCTCGGCCACTGGGACACTGAAGCTTTCTTT.

The chain employs TRBV28 and TRBJ2-1; D gene unclear. This CDR3 contains 14 residues. Deletions cut 6 bases from V and 7 bases from J, with 16 bases between. Germline loops: CDR1 MDHEN, CDR2 SYDVKM. DNA for the CDR3: TGTGCCAGCAGCTCTTGGACCGGTCGAAATGAGCAGTTCTTC. Amino acids: CASSSWTGRNEQFF.

A remark on this clonotype: A much larger clone lies one base from this, so it may be a read error. The chain joins TRBV4-1 to TRBJ1-5; tentatively, D is TRBD1 (6 bases). In germline, CDR1 is MGHRA, CDR2 YSYEKL. There are 17 residues in the CDR3. The ends were cut back, 5 bases at V and 2 bases at J, with 19 bases in the middle. The CDR3 region is CASSGLQGREGNQPQHF. Written as DNA, the CDR3 is TGCGCCAGCAGCGGGTTACAGGGAAGAGAGGGCAATCAGCCCCAGCATTTT.

The V gene is TRBV6-2 or TRBV6-3, the J gene TRBJ2-2; 9 bases map to TRBD2. This CDR3 has 15 amino acids. The germline CDR1 and CDR2 sequences are MNHEY and SVGEGT. Trimming at V came to 2 bases and at J to 4 bases, leaving 2 bases not matched to a gene. The CDR3 sequence: CASSYGSGSTGELFF. The CDR3, as DNA: TGTGCCAGCAGTTACGGTAGCGGGAGCACCGGGGAGCTGTTTTTT.

Ten or more counts support this clonotype. The V and J genes are TRBV4-3 and TRBJ2-7; a possible D gene is TRBD2 (5 bases). V was cut by 4 bases and J by 5 bases, with 9 bases left in between. CDR1 and CDR2 (germline): LGHNA, YSLEER. The CDR3 consists of 12 residues. CDR3: CASSPDYHEQYF. The CDR3 DNA reads as TGCGCCAGCAGCCCAGACTACCACGAGCAGTACTTC.

This sequence joins TRBV19 and TRBJ1-5; possible D gene TRBD1, 6 bases. CDR1 is LNHDA, CDR2 SQIVND, per germline (reference sequence). The CDR3 consists of 13 residues. The germline V and J ends were trimmed by 10 bases and 2 bases, with 12 bases remaining between them. As DNA, the CDR3 is TGTGCCACCCTACAGGGCGGCAATCAGCCCCAGCATTTT. Residues: CATLQGGNQPQHF.

This sequence joins TRBV7-2 and TRBJ1-4, with 11 nucleotides matching TRBD1. The V and J ends lost 2 bases and 8 bases, in that order; junction bases with no gene match: 4. CDR1 and CDR2 from the germline V gene are SGHTA and FQGNSA. The CDR3 contains 15 residues. In nucleotides, the CDR3 is TGTGCCAGCAGCTTATTGGGGACAGGGGGAGAAAAACTGTTTTTT. Translating it yields CASSLLGTGGEKLFF.

This clonotype occurred many times. CDR3 region: CASSLFEDRSKDTQYF. DNA of the CDR3: TGTGCCAGCAGCCTGTTTGAGGACAGGTCAAAAGATACGCAGTATTTT. V gene TRBV12-3 or TRBV12-4 combines with J gene TRBJ2-3, with 7 bases aligning to TRBD1. The length of the CDR3 is 16 residues. Germline trimming cut 6 bases from V and 5 bases from J; bases unmatched to any gene: 14.

This clonotype was seen just once. V is TRBV6-8 and J is TRBJ2-2; weak D call: TRBD1 (5 bases). Germline V lookup: CDR1 MNHGY, CDR2 SAAAGT. The CDR3 contains 15 residues. V was trimmed by 2 bases and J by 2 bases, leaving 9 bases between them. CDR3 bases: TGTGCCAGCAGTTACGACAGCCTAAACACCGGGGAGCTGTTTTTT. Translated: CASSYDSLNTGELFF.

This chain connects TRBV27 to TRBJ1-2, with unresolved D. V lost 4 bases, J lost 3 bases, and 9 bases lay in between. The CDR3 consists of 13 residues. The V gene's germline CDR1 is MNHEY and CDR2 SMNVEV (reference sequence). CDR3 coding DNA: TGTGCCAGCAGTTACAGCTTGGACTATGGCTACACCTTC. Translation: CASSYSLDYGYTF.

The CDR3 coding sequence is TGTGCCAGCAGCCCGCCCGGGCTTATGAACACTGAAGCTTTCTTT. This sequence encodes CASSPPGLMNTEAFF. The chain combines TRBV11-2 with TRBJ1-1; the D is unclear. The V gene lost 5 bases and the J gene lost 0 bases, with 13 bases spanning the gap. CDR3 length: 15 amino acids. In germline, CDR1 is SGHAT, CDR2 FQNNGV.

This clonotype has more than one count but fewer than ten. The chain links TRBV2 to TRBJ2-3; D is unresolved. V was clipped by 6 bases and J by 5 bases, with 27 bases between them. This CDR3 comprises 18 residues. CDR1 SNHLY and CDR2 FYNNEI come from the germline V gene. The CDR3: CASRRISAARIAGDTQYF. CDR3 DNA: TGTGCCAGCAGAAGGATCTCGGCCGCTAGAATTGCCGGAGATACGCAGTATTTT.

The DNA of the CDR3 is TGTGCCAGTACCGAAAACGGGGTGAGCACTGAAGCTTTCTTT. It encodes CASTENGVSTEAFF. The chain has TRBV19 and TRBJ1-1; D is undetermined. CDR1 is LNHDA and CDR2 is SQIVND in the germline V gene (reference sequence). This CDR3 has 14 residues. Trimming stripped 7 bases from V and 4 bases from J, with 16 bases between.

V usage is TRBV2 and J usage is TRBJ2-3, with D maybe TRBD1 (5 bases). Germline V gene sequence: CDR1 SNHLY, CDR2 FYNNEI. This CDR3 is built from 14 residues. V lost 1 base to trimming and J lost 3 bases, with 8 bases between them. The CDR3 DNA sequence: TGTGCCAGCAGTGAAGTACAGGAGACAGATACGCAGTATTTT. Translated, it gives CASSEVQETDTQYF.

This clonotype appeared many times. The chain joins TRBV4-3 to TRBJ1-3; perhaps TRBD1 as D (5 bases). The CDR3 covers 16 residues. Trimming pared 0 bases from V and 8 bases from J, leaving 17 bases between. Germline CDR1 reads LGHNA; CDR2 reads YSLEER. The CDR3 DNA reads as TGCGCCAGCAGCCAAGATCACCAGGGCCTAGGGGACACCATATATTTT. Its protein is CASSQDHQGLGDTIYF.

The chain carries TRBV15 and TRBJ2-3, with 10 bases matching TRBD2. This CDR3 contains 18 residues. Trimming cost V 1 base and J 7 bases; bases outside gene matches: 14. Germline V gene sequence: CDR1 LNHNV, CDR2 YYDKDF (reference sequence). The CDR3 loop reads CATSRGGFLAGVRNTQYF. The CDR3 DNA follows: TGTGCCACCAGCAGAGGGGGGTTCCTAGCGGGAGTTAGGAATACGCAGTATTTT.

The sample holds many counts of this clonotype. The genes are TRBV7-2 and TRBJ1-3; D is unresolved. This CDR3 is built from 14 residues. Germline V gene sequence: CDR1 SGHTA, CDR2 FQGNSA. With 6 bases removed from V and 4 bases from J, the gap between germline ends came to 13 bases. The CDR3 bases are TGTGCCAGCAGTCGTGCCAATTCGGGAAACACCATATATTTT. This encodes CASSRANSGNTIYF. The entire variable domain, with the rest obtained from reference TRBV7-2 and TRBJ1-3, is as follows: GAGVSQSPSNKVTEKGKDVELRCDPISGHTALYWYRQSLGQGLEFLIYFQGNSAPDKSGLPSDRFSAERTGGSVSTLTIQRTQQEDSAVYLCASSRANSGNTIYFGEGSWLTVV.